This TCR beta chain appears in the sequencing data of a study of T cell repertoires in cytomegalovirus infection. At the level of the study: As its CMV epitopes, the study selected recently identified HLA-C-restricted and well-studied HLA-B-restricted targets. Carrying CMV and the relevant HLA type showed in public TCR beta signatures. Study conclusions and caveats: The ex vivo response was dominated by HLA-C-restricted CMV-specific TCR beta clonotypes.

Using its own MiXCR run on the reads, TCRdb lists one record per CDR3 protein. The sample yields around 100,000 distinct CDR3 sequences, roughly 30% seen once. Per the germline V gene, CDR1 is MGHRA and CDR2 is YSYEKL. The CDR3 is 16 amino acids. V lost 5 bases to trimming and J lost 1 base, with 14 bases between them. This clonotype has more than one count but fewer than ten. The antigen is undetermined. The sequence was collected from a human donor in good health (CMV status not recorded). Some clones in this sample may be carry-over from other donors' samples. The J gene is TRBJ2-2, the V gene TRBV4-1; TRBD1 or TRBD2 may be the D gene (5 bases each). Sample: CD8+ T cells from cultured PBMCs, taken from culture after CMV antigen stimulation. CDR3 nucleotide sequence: TGCGCCAGCAGCAAGGGACCGATAGTGAACACCGGGGAGCTGTTTTTT. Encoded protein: CASSKGPIVNTGELFF.